A selection of T cell receptor beta chains follows, all from one sample in a study of blood T cell repertoires in COVID-19. The data were produced by immunoSEQ multiplex PCR, yet TCRdb's version contains in-frame clones alone and is incomplete. Of hundreds of thousands of clones in the sample, about 85% were seen once. What was sequenced was peripheral blood. These receptors were collected from a man in his forties with acute or convalescent COVID-19. Both conserved end residues are part of each CDR3. A D gene is named only where the DNA matches it firmly. The size of a clone is reported for some rows only, either as once, few or many, or as a class for expanded clones.

CDR3 DNA	CDR3 protein	V gene	J gene	D gene	clone size
TGTGCCAGCAGCACCTCCGGGACAGGGAGTGGCTACACCTTC	CASSTSGTGSGYTF	TRBV6-5	TRBJ1-2	TRBD1	.
TGTGCCAGCAGCCAAGAAGGACTAGCGGGGGGGAGTGGGGCCAACGTCCTGACTTTC	CASSQEGLAGGSGANVLTF	TRBV4-2	TRBJ2-6	TRBD2	.
TGCGCCAGCAGCTTGGGGCAGATGAACTATGGCTACACCTTC	CASSLGQMNYGYTF	TRBV5-1	TRBJ1-2	.	.
TGTGCCAGCAGTGAACCCGAGAACTACTCCTACGAGCAGTACTTC	CASSEPENYSYEQYF	TRBV6-1	TRBJ2-7	.	.
TGTGCCAGCAGCAATGCCGGGACAGGGGTTGCCCCCCTCCACTTT	CASSNAGTGVAPLHF	TRBV13	TRBJ1-6	TRBD1	.
TGTGCCAGCAGCCTCCGGGACAGGGTAACGGCAACTAATGAAAAACTGTTTTTT	CASSLRDRVTATNEKLFF	TRBV7-8	TRBJ1-4	TRBD1	.
TGTGCCAGCAGTGGACTACAGGGGGCGCCCGGGGAGCTGTTTTTT	CASSGLQGAPGELFF	TRBV28	TRBJ2-2	TRBD1	.
TGTGCCAGTAGTAGAGGCGGGGGGCTGCCATCACCCCTCCACTTT	CASSRGGGLPSPLHF	TRBV19	TRBJ1-6	.	.
TGTGCCAGCAGCCGACCCAGACAGAATAATGAGCAGTTCTTC	CASSRPRQNNEQFF	TRBV14	TRBJ2-1	.	.
TGTGCCAGCAGCTTAGAGAGGGGGTCAACTGAAGCTTTCTTT	CASSLERGSTEAFF	TRBV7-2	TRBJ1-1	.	.
TGTGCCAGCAGGCCCAACCTACCTAACTATGGCTACACCTTC	CASRPNLPNYGYTF	TRBV5-4	TRBJ1-2	.	.
TGCAGCGTTGTAGTAGATAGCAATCAGCCCCAGCATTTT	CSVVVDSNQPQHF	TRBV29-1	TRBJ1-5	.	once
TGCAGTGCTAGTCCTTCCCTCACTGAAGCTTTCTTT	CSASPSLTEAFF	TRBV20-1	TRBJ1-1	.	.
TGCGCCAGCAGCTTGGGGGCCCTACGAAGAACTGAAGCTTTCTTT	CASSLGALRRTEAFF	TRBV5-1	TRBJ1-1	.	.
TGTGCCAGCAGCTTATCGGCTAGCTCTACGTACAATGAGCAGTTCTTC	CASSLSASSTYNEQFF	TRBV7-6	TRBJ2-1	.	once
TGTGCCAGCATCCCGGGATCTTGGGGCTCCTACGAGCAGTACTTC	CASIPGSWGSYEQYF	TRBV2	TRBJ2-7	.	once
TGTGCCAGCAGTTCGTCAGGGGGAGAGACCCAGTACTTC	CASSSSGGETQYF	TRBV6-1	TRBJ2-5	TRBD1	.
TGTGCCTCCGGACAGGGAAGGGATCAGCCCCAGCATTTT	CASGQGRDQPQHF	TRBV10-3	TRBJ1-5	TRBD1	.
TGTGCCAGCAGCACTACGGGGGGGGCCTTATATGAGCAGTTCTTC	CASSTTGGALYEQFF	TRBV25-1	TRBJ2-1	TRBD2	.
TGTGCCAGTAGTCTTGTTCCGAACACTGAAGCTTTCTTT	CASSLVPNTEAFF	TRBV19	TRBJ1-1	.	once
TGTGCCAGCAGTAAGACAGAGATCCCTGAAGCTTTCTTT	CASSKTEIPEAFF	TRBV12-3/TRBV12-4	TRBJ1-1	.	few
TGTGCCTGGAGACAGCTCGGTACCACTAACTATGGCTACACCTTC	CAWRQLGTTNYGYTF	TRBV30	TRBJ1-2	.	few
TGCAGCGTTACAGGGTTCTCGGCATCGTCCTACGAGCAGTACTTC	CSVTGFSASSYEQYF	TRBV29-1	TRBJ2-7	.	.
TGTGCCAGCAGCACCGGACAACCTTCTTCGCAGTATTTT	CASSTGQPSSQYF	TRBV11-2	TRBJ2-3	.	.
TGTGCCAGCAGCTTATACGGCCCGGAGGACACCATATATTTT	CASSLYGPEDTIYF	TRBV7-8	TRBJ1-3	.	.
TGTGCCAGCAGCCAAGTTTCATTCGGGGGGGGCGAGCAGTTCTTC	CASSQVSFGGGEQFF	TRBV3-1/TRBV3-2	TRBJ2-1	TRBD2	.
TGTGCCAGCAGTGAAGCGGGGAGAAATCAGCCCCAGCATTTT	CASSEAGRNQPQHF	TRBV6-1	TRBJ1-5	.	.
TGTGCCAGCAGTGAAGGTTTTGCAGGGAGGGATTTT	CASSEGFAGRDF	TRBV2	TRBJ2-3	TRBD2	.